These T cell receptor beta chains were read from a single sample in a study of cytomegalovirus exposure and HLA in healthy donors. TCRdb's table, derived via immunoSEQ multiplex PCR, lists solely in-frame clones and lacks some. The profile shows some 100,000 clones, around 75% of them singletons. The sample consisted of PBMCs. These receptors were taken from a man aged 45-65 years in good health and CMV-seronegative. Both conserved end residues are part of each CDR3. Fields, in order: J gene, clone size, CDR3 length, V gene, D gene, CDR3 protein, CDR3 DNA. A D gene is named only where the DNA matches it firmly. The size field is filled for only some rows; it gives once, few, many or a size class.

TRBJ2-1 | - | 16 | TRBV28 | TRBD2 | CASNPPGGNSYNEQFF | TGTGCCAGCAACCCGCCGGGAGGGAACTCCTACAATGAGCAGTTCTTC
TRBJ2-6 | few | 16 | TRBV6-1 | - | CASSEALTAGANVLTF | TGTGCCAGCAGTGAAGCGCTGACAGCTGGGGCCAACGTCCTGACTTTC
TRBJ1-3 | few | 13 | TRBV29-1 | - | CSVTGTSGNTIYF | TGCAGCGTTACAGGGACCTCTGGAAACACCATATATTTT
TRBJ2-3 | - | 19 | TRBV9 | TRBD2 | CASSVGVGSGRGGTDTQYF | TGTGCCAGCAGCGTAGGAGTTGGGAGCGGGAGAGGGGGCACAGATACGCAGTATTTT
TRBJ1-2 | - | 15 | TRBV4-2 | - | CASSQGGGTLYGYTF | TGTGCCAGCAGCCAAGGGGGGGGTACCCTCTATGGCTACACCTTC
TRBJ2-2 | once | 16 | TRBV4-2 | - | CASSQDLRGFAGELFF | TGTGCCAGCAGCCAAGATCTCCGGGGGTTCGCCGGGGAGCTGTTTTTT
TRBJ2-7 | once | 12 | TRBV6-5 | - | CASSSVSYEQYF | TGTGCCAGCAGCTCAGTCTCCTACGAGCAGTACTTC
TRBJ1-5 | - | 15 | TRBV18 | TRBD1 | CASSPGTGMDQPQHF | TGTGCCAGCTCACCGGGGACAGGGATGGATCAGCCCCAGCATTTT
TRBJ1-1 | - | 15 | TRBV4-2 | TRBD1 | CASSQGGQGGSEAFF | TGTGCCAGCAGCCAGGGGGGACAGGGAGGATCTGAAGCTTTCTTT
TRBJ1-5 | many | 16 | TRBV19 | - | CATGGGKGLFGQPQHF | TGTGCCACCGGGGGGGGGAAAGGGTTGTTTGGTCAGCCCCAGCATTTT
TRBJ2-7 | once | 15 | TRBV21-1 | - | CASSKASGRADEQYF | TGTGCCAGCAGCAAAGCCAGCGGGAGGGCCGACGAGCAGTACTTC
TRBJ1-5 | few | 15 | TRBV4-1 | - | CASSQETGDYQPQHF | TGCGCCAGCAGCCAAGAGACAGGTGACTATCAGCCCCAGCATTTT
TRBJ1-3 | - | 16 | TRBV6-5 | - | CASSYSTVSGRNTIYF | TGTGCCAGTAGTTACTCGACAGTCTCAGGGAGAAACACCATATATTTT
TRBJ1-4 | - | 16 | TRBV19 | TRBD1 | CASRDRGREPNEKLFF | TGTGCCAGTCGGGACAGGGGGCGGGAACCTAATGAAAAACTGTTTTTT
TRBJ1-1 | - | 12 | TRBV30 | - | CAWSKGDGEAFF | TGTGCCTGGAGTAAGGGGGACGGTGAAGCTTTCTTT
TRBJ1-2 | - | 13 | TRBV28 | - | CASSSGGADGYTF | TGTGCCAGCAGTTCGGGGGGCGCAGACGGCTACACCTTC
TRBJ2-7 | - | 13 | TRBV4-3 | TRBD1 | CASSSDRNYEQYF | TGCGCCAGCAGCTCGGACAGGAACTACGAGCAGTACTTC
TRBJ2-1 | - | 12 | TRBV28 | - | CASSVGAREQFF | TGTGCCAGCAGTGTAGGGGCCCGGGAGCAGTTCTTC
TRBJ1-1 | - | 14 | TRBV7-9 | - | CASSPDGMNTEAFF | TGTGCCAGCAGCCCGGACGGGATGAACACTGAAGCTTTCTTT
TRBJ1-1 | - | 13 | TRBV2 | - | CASSPLGGTEAFF | TGTGCCAGCTCCCCGTTGGGGGGCACTGAAGCTTTCTTT
TRBJ2-7 | - | 15 | TRBV5-4 | TRBD2 | CASSLGAGGPREQYF | TGTGCCAGCAGCTTGGGGGCGGGAGGGCCTCGAGAGCAGTACTTC
TRBJ2-1 | few | 14 | TRBV11-2 | TRBD2 | CASSLKREGNEQFF | TGTGCCAGCAGCCTCAAAAGGGAGGGGAATGAGCAGTTCTTC
TRBJ1-6 | - | 14 | TRBV6-6 | - | CASSSRDTNSPLHF | TGTGCCAGCAGTTCCCGGGACACTAATTCACCCCTCCACTTT
TRBJ1-5 | - | 14 | TRBV28 | TRBD1 | CASRGGTGDQPQHF | TGTGCCAGCAGGGGTGGGACAGGGGATCAGCCCCAGCATTTT
TRBJ1-1 | few | 13 | TRBV29-1 | - | CSVEGPIGTEAFF | TGCAGCGTTGAAGGCCCGATCGGCACTGAAGCTTTCTTT
TRBJ2-4 | - | 13 | TRBV2 | TRBD1 | CATQTTGADIQYF | TGTGCCACCCAAACGACAGGGGCAGACATTCAGTACTTC
TRBJ2-5 | once | 14 | TRBV7-3 | TRBD1 | CASSLGTGGETQYF | TGTGCCAGCAGCCTAGGGACAGGGGGAGAGACCCAGTACTTC
TRBJ1-1 | few | 13 | TRBV27 | - | CASSFIGNTEAFF | TGTGCCAGCAGTTTTATCGGTAACACTGAAGCTTTCTTT
TRBJ2-2 | once | 16 | TRBV6-6 | - | CASSYPGSEDTGELFF | TGTGCCAGCAGTTACCCTGGTAGCGAGGACACCGGGGAGCTGTTTTTT
TRBJ1-1 | few | 15 | TRBV5-1 | TRBD1 | CASSLGGGANTEAFF | TGCGCCAGCAGCTTGGGAGGGGGCGCGAACACTGAAGCTTTCTTT
TRBJ2-5 | - | 15 | TRBV9 | - | CASSVEGLTKETQYF | TGTGCCAGCAGCGTAGAAGGACTTACGAAAGAGACCCAGTACTTC
TRBJ2-2 | - | 15 | TRBV7-9 | - | CASSLNSANTGELFF | TGTGCCAGCAGCTTGAACTCTGCGAACACCGGGGAGCTGTTTTTT
TRBJ2-3 | - | 16 | TRBV11-2 | TRBD1 | CASSLVGTGGTDTQYF | TGTGCCAGCAGCTTAGTAGGGACAGGGGGCACAGATACGCAGTATTTT
TRBJ2-1 | once | 13 | TRBV18 | TRBD2 | CASSSGGAGEQFF | TGTGCCAGCTCATCGGGAGGGGCGGGTGAGCAGTTCTTC
TRBJ2-1 | few | 19 | TRBV5-1 | - | CASSLGPLQGAGVSNEQFF | TGCGCCAGCAGCTTGGGACCCCTTCAGGGGGCGGGAGTGTCCAATGAGCAGTTCTTC
TRBJ2-7 | - | 14 | TRBV6-5 | - | CASSRTDTYYEQYF | TGTGCCAGCAGTCGGACGGACACGTACTACGAGCAGTACTTC
TRBJ2-2 | - | 15 | TRBV4-2 | - | CASSQGQASTGELFF | TGTGCCAGCAGCCAAGGGCAAGCTAGCACCGGGGAGCTGTTTTTT
TRBJ2-7 | - | 15 | TRBV7-2 | TRBD2 | CASSLSLAAAYEQYF | TGTGCCAGCAGCTTATCCCTAGCGGCAGCCTACGAGCAGTACTTC
TRBJ2-5 | - | 13 | TRBV28 | - | CASSTDRGETQYF | TGTGCCAGCAGCACCGACAGAGGAGAGACCCAGTACTTC
TRBJ1-5 | - | 15 | TRBV19 | - | CASSPRVEPNQPQHF | TGTGCCAGTAGTCCCCGGGTGGAGCCCAATCAGCCCCAGCATTTT